These 5 T cell receptor beta chains share one sample of origin, sequenced in a study of CD8 T cells in Susac syndrome. Reverse transcription used roughly 0.5 to 1 ug RNA and random hexamers. TCRdb reprocessed the immunoSEQ multiplex PCR reads with MiXCR, giving one entry per CDR3 protein. The sample contains about 140,000 distinct CDR3 sequences, roughly 94% of which appear only once. The sample comprised CD4+ T cells from PBMCs. These receptors were taken from a human donor with Susac syndrome.

The chain combines TRBV12-3 or TRBV12-4 with TRBJ1-3; perhaps TRBD1 as D (6 bases). The V and J ends lost 8 bases and 7 bases respectively, with 12 bases between them. The CDR3 spans 12 residues. CDR3 residues: CASGRGGNTIYF. Written as DNA, the CDR3 is TGTGCCAGCGGCAGGGGAGGGAACACCATATATTTT.

V usage is TRBV20-1 and J usage is TRBJ2-3, with 8 bases matching TRBD2. Trimming took 6 bases from V and 10 from J; bases not matched to a gene: 15. CDR1 and CDR2 from the germline V gene are DFQATT and SNEGSKA (reference sequence). CDR3 length: 14 residues. The chain's CDR3 is CSAMDTKRGPSQYF. The CDR3 DNA is TGCAGTGCCATGGATACCAAGCGGGGGCCCTCGCAGTATTTT.

This clonotype appeared once. V gene TRBV29-1 combines with J gene TRBJ2-2; TRBD1 aligns across 9 bases. Germline lookup yields CDR1 SQVTM and CDR2 ANQGSEA. V was pared by 6 bases and J by 4 bases, with 9 bases of the junction left unmatched. The CDR3 spans 15 residues. The CDR3 DNA is TGCAGCGTCTCGGCGGGACAGGGTCCCACCGGGGAGCTGTTTTTT. Amino acid sequence: CSVSAGQGPTGELFF.

The J gene is TRBJ2-7, the V gene TRBV12-3 or TRBV12-4; D is uncertain. The germline V and J ends were trimmed by 7 bases and 5 bases, with 18 bases remaining between them. CDR3 length equals 14 residues. The CDR3 DNA follows: TGTGCCAGCACCGGCCGGCATCCCGTCCACGAGCAGTACTTC. Translating gives CASTGRHPVHEQYF.

The rearrangement joins TRBV12-3 or TRBV12-4 to TRBJ2-7; D gene unclear. V dropped 0 bases and J dropped 3 bases, with 9 bases sitting between them. This CDR3 has 14 amino acids. CDR3 sequence (DNA): TGTGCCAGCAGTTTAGCTCCACTTTACTACGAGCAGTACTTC. This codes for CASSLAPLYYEQYF.